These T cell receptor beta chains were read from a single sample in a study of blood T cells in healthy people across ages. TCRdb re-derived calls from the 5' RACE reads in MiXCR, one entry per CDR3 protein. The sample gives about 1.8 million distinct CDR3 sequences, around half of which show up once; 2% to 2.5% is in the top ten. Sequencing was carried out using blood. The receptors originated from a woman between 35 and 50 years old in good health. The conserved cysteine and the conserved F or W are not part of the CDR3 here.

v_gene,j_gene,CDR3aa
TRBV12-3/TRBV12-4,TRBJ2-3,ASNAGTGIDTQY
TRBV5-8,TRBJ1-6,ASSGTGILNSPLH
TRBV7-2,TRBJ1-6,ASSPRTGDNSPLH
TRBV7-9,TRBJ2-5,ASSSGQGVLY
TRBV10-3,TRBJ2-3,AIRPGRSTDTQY
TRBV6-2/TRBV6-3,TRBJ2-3,ASSYAPAGGSGDTQY
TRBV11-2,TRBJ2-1,ASSITSGGAGGPPKNNEQF
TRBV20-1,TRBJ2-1,SARTSGANNEQF
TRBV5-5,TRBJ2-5,ASSPQGGRQETQY
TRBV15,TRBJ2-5,ATSRDLAGGLQETQY
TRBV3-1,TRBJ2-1,ASSQATSGGHQF
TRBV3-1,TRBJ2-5,ASSQVVDGGRRETQY
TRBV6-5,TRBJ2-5,ASSYIFGGMMETQY
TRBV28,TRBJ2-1,ACTLAGFYNEQF